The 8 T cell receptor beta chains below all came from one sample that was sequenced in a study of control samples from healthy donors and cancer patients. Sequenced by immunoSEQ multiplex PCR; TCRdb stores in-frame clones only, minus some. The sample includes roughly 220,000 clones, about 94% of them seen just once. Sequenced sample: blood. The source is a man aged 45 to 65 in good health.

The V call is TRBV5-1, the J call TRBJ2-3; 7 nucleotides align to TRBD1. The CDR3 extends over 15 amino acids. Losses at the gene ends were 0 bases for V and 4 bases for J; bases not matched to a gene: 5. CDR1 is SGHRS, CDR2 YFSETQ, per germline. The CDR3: CASSLGAGGSDTQYF. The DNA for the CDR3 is TGCGCCAGCAGCTTGGGGGCAGGGGGATCAGATACGCAGTATTTT. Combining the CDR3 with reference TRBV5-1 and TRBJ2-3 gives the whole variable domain KAGVTQTPRYLIKTRGQQVTLSCSPISGHRSVSWYQQTPGQGLQFLFEYFSETQRNKGNFPGRFSGRQFSNSRSEMNVSTLELGDSALYLCASSLGAGGSDTQYFGPGTRLTVL.

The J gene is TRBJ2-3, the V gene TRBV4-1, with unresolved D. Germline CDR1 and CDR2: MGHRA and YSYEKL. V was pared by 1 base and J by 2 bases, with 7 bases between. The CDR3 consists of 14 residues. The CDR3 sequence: CASSQGYNTDTQYF. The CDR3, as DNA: TGCGCCAGCAGCCAAGGCTACAACACAGATACGCAGTATTTT.

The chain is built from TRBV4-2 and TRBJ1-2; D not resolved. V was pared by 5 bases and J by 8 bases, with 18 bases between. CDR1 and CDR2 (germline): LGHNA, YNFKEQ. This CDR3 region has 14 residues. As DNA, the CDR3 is TGTGCCAGCAGCGAATCGTTGCCGATGGGGGGCTACACCTTC. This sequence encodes CASSESLPMGGYTF.

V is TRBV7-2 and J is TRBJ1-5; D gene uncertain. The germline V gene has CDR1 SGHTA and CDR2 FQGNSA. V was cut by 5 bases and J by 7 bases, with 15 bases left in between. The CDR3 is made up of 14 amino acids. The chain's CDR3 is CASSLAAGKQPQHF. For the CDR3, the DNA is TGTGCCAGCAGCCTCGCAGCGGGGAAACAGCCCCAGCATTTT.

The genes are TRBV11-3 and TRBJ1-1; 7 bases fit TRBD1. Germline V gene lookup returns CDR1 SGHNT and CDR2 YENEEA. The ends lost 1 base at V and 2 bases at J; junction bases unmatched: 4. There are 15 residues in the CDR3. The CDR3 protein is CASSLGGGLNTEAFF. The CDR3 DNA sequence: TGTGCCAGCAGCTTAGGAGGGGGCTTAAACACTGAAGCTTTCTTT.

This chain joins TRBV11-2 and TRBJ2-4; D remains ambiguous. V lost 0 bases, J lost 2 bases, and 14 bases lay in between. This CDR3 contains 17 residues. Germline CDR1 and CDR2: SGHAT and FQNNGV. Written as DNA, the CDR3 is TGTGCCAGCAGCTTAGAAGTGGGCCGAGTGTCCAAAAACATTCAGTACTTC. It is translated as CASSLEVGRVSKNIQYF.

CDR3 sequence (DNA): TGTGCCAGCAGCGATGGACAGGTCGGAAACACCATATATTTT. This codes for CASSDGQVGNTIYF. This rearrangement joins TRBV28 to TRBJ1-3; 7 bases match TRBD1. V shed 6 bases and J 4 bases; nucleotides not matched to a gene: 6. Germline assignment: CDR1 MDHEN and CDR2 SYDVKM. The CDR3 totals 14 residues. The full variable domain, in which reference TRBV28 and TRBJ1-3 provide the parts outside the CDR3, is DVKVTQSSRYLVKRTGEKVFLECVQDMDHENMFWYRQDPGLGLRLIYFSYDVKMKEKGDIPEGYSVSREKKERFSLILESASTNQTSMYLCASSDGQVGNTIYFGEGSWLTVV.

CDR3 nucleotide sequence: TGTGCCATCCCTCGGGTGGGGGAAAGCAATCAGCCCCAGCATTTT. It specifies CAIPRVGESNQPQHF. The rearrangement uses TRBV14 and TRBJ1-5, with D tentatively TRBD1 (5 bases). The CDR3 is made up of 15 amino acids. Germline lookup yields CDR1 SGHDN and CDR2 FVKESK. V was clipped by 10 bases and J by 1 base, with 17 bases between them. The full variable domain, its missing parts supplied by reference TRBV14 and TRBJ1-5, is EAGVTQFPSHSVIEKGQTVTLRCDPISGHDNLYWYRRVMGKEIKFLLHFVKESKQDESGMPNNRFLAERTGGTYSTLKVQPAELEDSGVYFCAIPRVGESNQPQHFGDGTRLSIL.